This is a list of T cell receptor beta chains from one sample in a study of blood T cells in healthy people across ages. TCRdb re-called the 5' RACE reads with MiXCR, one entry per CDR3 protein. Found here are around 500,000 distinct CDR3 sequences, 40% to 55% of them singletons; the top ten hold approximately 25%. Sequenced material: blood. The source is an elderly man in good health. CDR3s include the opening cysteine and the closing phenylalanine or tryptophan. Fields, in order: J gene, clone size, V gene, D gene, CDR3 protein, CDR3 DNA. The D gene is left open where the match is weak. Rows give clone size only sometimes, using once, few, many, or a class for an expanded clone.

J: TRBJ2-4; size: few; V: TRBV18; D: .; CDR3: CASSPKADLAKNIQYF; DNA: TGTGCCAGCTCACCAAAGGCAGACTTAGCCAAAAACATTCAGTACTTC
J: TRBJ2-1; size: .; V: TRBV28; D: TRBD2; CDR3: CAILKREDYNEQFF; DNA: TGTGCCATCCTTAAGCGGGAGGACTACAATGAGCAGTTCTTC
J: TRBJ2-3; size: few; V: TRBV24-1; D: .; CDR3: CATSGVGGVRTDTQYF; DNA: TGTGCCACCAGTGGAGTCGGGGGAGTTCGAACAGATACGCAGTATTTT
J: TRBJ1-5; size: many; V: TRBV6-5; D: .; CDR3: CASSPGSGNQPQHF; DNA: TGTGCCAGCAGTCCGGGTTCGGGCAATCAGCCCCAGCATTTT
J: TRBJ2-7; size: .; V: TRBV20-1; D: .; CDR3: CSASVGAGSNYEQYF; DNA: TGCAGTGCCAGTGTGGGGGCAGGATCAAATTACGAGCAGTACTTC
J: TRBJ1-2; size: .; V: TRBV29-1; D: TRBD1; CDR3: CSVGGVGQGAGGYTF; DNA: TGCAGCGTTGGGGGAGTTGGACAGGGGGCAGGAGGCTACACCTTC
J: TRBJ2-3; size: .; V: TRBV6-2/TRBV6-3; D: .; CDR3: CASSTPAGTDTQCF; DNA: TGTGCCAGCAGTACCCCAGCCGGAACAGATACGCAGTGTTTT
J: TRBJ2-2; size: .; V: TRBV11-2; D: TRBD1; CDR3: CASSPRQGFNTGELFF; DNA: TGTGCCAGCAGTCCACGACAGGGGTTCAACACCGGGGAGCTGTTTTTT
J: TRBJ2-3; size: .; V: TRBV5-1; D: .; CDR3: CASSKRAARTDTQYF; DNA: TGCGCCAGCAGCAAACGCGCGGCCCGCACAGATACGCAGTATTTT
J: TRBJ2-3; size: many; V: TRBV29-1; D: .; CDR3: CSVGSGPVDTQYF; DNA: TGCAGCGTTGGGAGTGGTCCGGTTGATACGCAGTATTTT
J: TRBJ2-1; size: few; V: TRBV29-1; D: .; CDR3: CSVWDTPEQFF; DNA: TGCAGCGTGTGGGACACCCCAGAGCAGTTCTTC
J: TRBJ2-5; size: few; V: TRBV20-1; D: .; CDR3: CSASDGGEETQYF; DNA: TGCAGTGCTAGTGATGGGGGAGAAGAGACCCAGTACTTC
J: TRBJ2-1; size: .; V: TRBV11-1; D: .; CDR3: CASSLDLREQFF; DNA: TGTGCCAGCAGCTTAGATTTGCGGGAGCAGTTCTTC
J: TRBJ2-1; size: few; V: TRBV5-1; D: .; CDR3: CASSVGQPSSYNEQFF; DNA: TGCGCCAGCAGCGTAGGACAGCCGAGCTCCTACAATGAGCAGTTCTTC
J: TRBJ2-7; size: .; V: TRBV4-1; D: .; CDR3: CASSQDETSRYEQYF; DNA: TGCGCCAGCAGCCAAGATGAAACTAGCAGGTACGAGCAGTACTTC
J: TRBJ2-5; size: .; V: TRBV5-1; D: .; CDR3: CASSLSPQEHQETQYF; DNA: TGCGCCAGCAGCTTATCGCCCCAAGAACACCAAGAGACCCAGTACTTC
J: TRBJ2-7; size: .; V: TRBV4-3; D: .; CDR3: CASSHSFTGHSYEQYF; DNA: TGCGCCAGCAGCCATTCCTTCACCGGACACTCCTACGAGCAGTACTTC
J: TRBJ2-7; size: .; V: TRBV2; D: .; CDR3: CASSEIRDEQYF; DNA: TGTGCCAGCAGTGAAATCAGGGACGAGCAGTACTTC
J: TRBJ2-5; size: few; V: TRBV4-3; D: .; CDR3: CASSQRRGTETQYF; DNA: TGCGCCAGCAGCCAAAGGCGGGGTACAGAGACCCAGTACTTC
J: TRBJ1-2; size: few; V: TRBV7-2; D: .; CDR3: CASSLLEGLDGYTF; DNA: TGTGCCAGCAGCTTACTGGAGGGTTTGGATGGCTACACCTTC
J: TRBJ2-7; size: .; V: TRBV7-2; D: .; CDR3: CASSLGQLSSYEQYF; DNA: TGTGCCAGCAGCTTAGGACAGCTCAGCTCCTACGAGCAGTACTTC